The entry below gives a single T cell receptor beta chain sequence along with its context. The sample is drawn from a study of OX40 agonist ivuxolimab in advanced cancers. Data came from immunoSEQ multiplex PCR; TCRdb stores just in-frame clones and leaves some out. The repertoire holds 67,000 or so clones, 89% seen once, with about 0.95% in the top ten. The CDR3 spans 10 residues. CDR1 MNHEY and CDR2 SVGAGI come from the germline V gene. The ends were cut back, 6 bases at V and 6 bases at J, with 5 bases in the middle. The chain joins TRBV6-5 to TRBJ1-2, with D unresolved. The sample in question was CD4+ or CD8+ T cells sorted from blood, obtained in a trial of the OX40 agonist ivuxolimab. This TCR came from an adult with an advanced solid tumor such as melanoma, head and neck, liver or kidney cancer. The CDR3 region is CASSLDGYTF. Written as DNA, the CDR3 is TGTGCCAGCAGCCTGGATGGCTACACCTTC.